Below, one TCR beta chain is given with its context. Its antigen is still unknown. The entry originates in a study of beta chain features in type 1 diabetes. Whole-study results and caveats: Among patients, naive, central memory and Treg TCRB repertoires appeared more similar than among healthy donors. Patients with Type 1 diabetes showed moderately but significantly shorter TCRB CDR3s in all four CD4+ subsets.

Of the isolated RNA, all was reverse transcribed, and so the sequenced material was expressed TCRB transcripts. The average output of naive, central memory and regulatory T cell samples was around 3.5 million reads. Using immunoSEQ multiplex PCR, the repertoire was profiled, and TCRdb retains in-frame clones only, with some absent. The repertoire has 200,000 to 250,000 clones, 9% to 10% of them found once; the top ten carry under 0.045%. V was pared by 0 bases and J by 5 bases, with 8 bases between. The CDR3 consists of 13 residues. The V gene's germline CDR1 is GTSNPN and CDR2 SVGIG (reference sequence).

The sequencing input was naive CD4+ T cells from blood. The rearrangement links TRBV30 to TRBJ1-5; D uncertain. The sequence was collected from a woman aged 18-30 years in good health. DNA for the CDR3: TGTGCCTGGAGTGTCGCCCGGGATCAGCCCCAGCATTTT. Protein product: CAWSVARDQPQHF. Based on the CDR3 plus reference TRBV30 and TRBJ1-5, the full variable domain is SQTIHQWPATLVQPVGSPLSLECTVEGTSNPNLYWYRQAAGRGLQLLFYSVGIGQISSEVPQNLSASRPQDRQFILSSKKLLLSDSGFYLCAWSVARDQPQHFGDGTRLSIL.